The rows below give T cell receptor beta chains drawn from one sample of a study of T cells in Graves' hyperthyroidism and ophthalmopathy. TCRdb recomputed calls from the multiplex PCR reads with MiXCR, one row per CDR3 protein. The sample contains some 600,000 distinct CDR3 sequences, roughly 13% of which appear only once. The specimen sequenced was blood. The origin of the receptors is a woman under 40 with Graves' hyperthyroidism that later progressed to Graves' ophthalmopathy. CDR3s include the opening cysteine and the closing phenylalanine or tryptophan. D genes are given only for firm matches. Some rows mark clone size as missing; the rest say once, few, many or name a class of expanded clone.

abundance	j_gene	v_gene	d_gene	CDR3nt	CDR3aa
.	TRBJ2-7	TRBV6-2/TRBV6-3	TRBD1	TGTGCCAGCAGTTACTCGGACAGGGGAAAGGACTACGAGCAGTACTTC	CASSYSDRGKDYEQYF
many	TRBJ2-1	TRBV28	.	TGTGCCAGCAGTTTAGGCCGATACAATGAGCAGTTCTTC	CASSLGRYNEQFF
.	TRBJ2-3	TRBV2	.	TGTGCCAGCAGTGTGGGGCGTCCCCCAGATACGCAGTATTTT	CASSVGRPPDTQYF
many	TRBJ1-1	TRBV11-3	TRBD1	TGTGCCAGCCTAGAGAGCGGGACAGGGAACACTGAAGCTTTCTTT	CASLESGTGNTEAFF
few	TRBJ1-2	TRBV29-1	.	TGCAGCGTTGAGAGTCCCAGGGGAGTAGCTTCGGGTGGCTACACCTTC	CSVESPRGVASGGYTF
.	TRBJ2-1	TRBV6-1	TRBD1	TGTGCCAGCAGCCGACCCGGGACAGGGCAAAATGAGCAGTTCTTC	CASSRPGTGQNEQFF
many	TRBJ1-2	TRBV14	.	TGTGCCAGCAGCCAAGTGATAGGGGTTGGCTACACCTTC	CASSQVIGVGYTF
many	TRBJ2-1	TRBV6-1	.	TGTGCCAGCAGGACGGACTCCTACAATGAGCAGTTCTTC	CASRTDSYNEQFF
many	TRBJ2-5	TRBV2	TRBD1	TGTGCCAGCAGTGGACAGCCAGGGGGGACCCAGTACTTC	CASSGQPGGTQYF
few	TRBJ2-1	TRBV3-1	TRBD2	TGTGCCAGCAGCCAAGGAGCAGCGGGAACCCCCTCCTACAATGAGCAGTTCTTC	CASSQGAAGTPSYNEQFF
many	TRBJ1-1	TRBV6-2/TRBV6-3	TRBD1	TGTGCCAGCAGGCTCGGGACAGCGAACACTGAAGCTTTCTTT	CASRLGTANTEAFF
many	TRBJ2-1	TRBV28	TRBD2	TGTGCCAGCAGTTTACGACTAGCGGGAGGCAACCCCTTTAACAATGAGCAGTTCTTC	CASSLRLAGGNPFNNEQFF
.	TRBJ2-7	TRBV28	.	TGTGCCAGCACCTATCGCCCCACCGGGTCCTACGAGCAGTACTTC	CASTYRPTGSYEQYF
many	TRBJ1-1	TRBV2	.	TGTGCCAGCATTGAGGGGTGGGACACTGAAGCTTTCTTT	CASIEGWDTEAFF
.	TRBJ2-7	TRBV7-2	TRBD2	TGTGCCAGCAGCTTCCGCTATACCCTAGCGGGAGAGGCCTACGAGCAGTACTTC	CASSFRYTLAGEAYEQYF
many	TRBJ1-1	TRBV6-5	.	TGTGCCAGCAGTTACTCAGCCGTCAGGGACACTGAAGCTTTCTTT	CASSYSAVRDTEAFF
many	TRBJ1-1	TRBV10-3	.	TGTGCCATCATGGCGGACTGGAACACTGAAGCTTTCTTT	CAIMADWNTEAFF
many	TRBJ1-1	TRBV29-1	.	TGCAGCGGGGCGGGTGCTACCAAAGCTTTCTTT	CSGAGATKAFF
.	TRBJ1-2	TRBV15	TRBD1	TGTGCCACCAGCAGCAGGGGGGTGGAGTATGGCTACACCTTC	CATSSRGVEYGYTF
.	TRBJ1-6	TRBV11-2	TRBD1	TGTGCCAGCAGCACCGGGACAGGGGGCATGTCACCCCTCCACTTT	CASSTGTGGMSPLHF
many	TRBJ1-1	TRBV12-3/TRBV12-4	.	TGTGCCAGCAGTTTAGATTCCCTCCCGGACACTGAAGCTTTCTTT	CASSLDSLPDTEAFF
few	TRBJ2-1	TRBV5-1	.	TGCGCCAGCAGCTTGGTCGAGGGCACTGCCTACAATGAGCAGTTCTTC	CASSLVEGTAYNEQFF
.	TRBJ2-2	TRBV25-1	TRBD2	TGTGCCAGCAGTTCCACTAGCGGGAGTAGACGGGAGCTGTTTTTT	CASSSTSGSRRELFF
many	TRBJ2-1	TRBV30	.	TGTGCCTGGGGTCAGGGGAATGAGCAGTTCTTC	CAWGQGNEQFF
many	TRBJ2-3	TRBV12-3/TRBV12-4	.	TGTGCCAGCAGTTTGCTCAGCACAGATACGCAGTATTTT	CASSLLSTDTQYF
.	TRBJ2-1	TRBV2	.	TGTACCAGCAGCTTAGGGCCTGGACCGGGCAATGAGCAGTTCTTC	CTSSLGPGPGNEQFF
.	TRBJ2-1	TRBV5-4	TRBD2	TGTGCCAGCAGCTTCGGGGGGGGGCTGAATGAGCAGTTCTTC	CASSFGGGLNEQFF
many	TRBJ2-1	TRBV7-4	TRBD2	TGTGCCAGCAGCTTAGCAGCTAGCGGGTACCGACTCTCCTACAATGAGCAGTTCTTC	CASSLAASGYRLSYNEQFF
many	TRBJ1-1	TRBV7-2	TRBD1	TGTGCCAGCAGTTCCCATCGGCTGGGACAGACTATGAACACTGAAGCTTTCTTT	CASSSHRLGQTMNTEAFF
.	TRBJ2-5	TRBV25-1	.	TGTGCCAGCAGTGAATGGGGCAGCCAAGAGACCCAGTACTTC	CASSEWGSQETQYF
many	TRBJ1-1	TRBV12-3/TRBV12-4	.	TGTGCCAGCAGCCCCTGGGTGAGCGGAGCTGAAGCTTTCTTT	CASSPWVSGAEAFF
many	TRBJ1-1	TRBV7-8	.	TGTGCCAGCAGCTCTCGGTCGGAAGCTTTCTTT	CASSSRSEAFF
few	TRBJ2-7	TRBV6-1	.	TGTGCCAGCAGGGAGAAGGGCGAGCAGTACTTC	CASREKGEQYF
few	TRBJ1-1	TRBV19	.	TGTGCCAGTACTACCGCGGGGAGCGGAACTGAAGCTTTCTTT	CASTTAGSGTEAFF
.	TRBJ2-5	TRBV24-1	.	TGTGCCACCAGTGGAACAGCGCCGAACCAGGAGACCCAGTACTTC	CATSGTAPNQETQYF
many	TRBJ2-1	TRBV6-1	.	TGTGCCAGCAGACCCGGACAGTATGGTGAGCAGTTCTTC	CASRPGQYGEQFF
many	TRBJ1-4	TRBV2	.	TGTGCCAGCAGTGAAAGGGAAAGGGAACTGTTTTTT	CASSERERELFF
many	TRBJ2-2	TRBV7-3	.	TGTGCCAGCAGCGCCGGGACCAACACCGGGGAGCTGTTTTTT	CASSAGTNTGELFF
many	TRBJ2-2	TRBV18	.	TGTGCCAGCTCACCACCGGCAGACACCGGGGAGCTGTTTTTT	CASSPPADTGELFF
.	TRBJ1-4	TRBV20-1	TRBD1	TGCAGTGCTTTTCGACCGGGACAGGGGAATGAAAAACTGTTTTTT	CSAFRPGQGNEKLFF
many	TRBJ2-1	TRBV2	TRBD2	TGTGCCAGCACAGGAGCTAGCGGGGCTTACAATGAGCAGTTCTTC	CASTGASGAYNEQFF
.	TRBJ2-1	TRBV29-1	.	TGCAGCGTTGAAATAGCTAATCAGTTCTTC	CSVEIANQFF
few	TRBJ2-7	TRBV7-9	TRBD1	TGTGCCAGCAGCTTATCCCCTTTTCGGACAGGGGCCTACGAGCAGTACTTC	CASSLSPFRTGAYEQYF